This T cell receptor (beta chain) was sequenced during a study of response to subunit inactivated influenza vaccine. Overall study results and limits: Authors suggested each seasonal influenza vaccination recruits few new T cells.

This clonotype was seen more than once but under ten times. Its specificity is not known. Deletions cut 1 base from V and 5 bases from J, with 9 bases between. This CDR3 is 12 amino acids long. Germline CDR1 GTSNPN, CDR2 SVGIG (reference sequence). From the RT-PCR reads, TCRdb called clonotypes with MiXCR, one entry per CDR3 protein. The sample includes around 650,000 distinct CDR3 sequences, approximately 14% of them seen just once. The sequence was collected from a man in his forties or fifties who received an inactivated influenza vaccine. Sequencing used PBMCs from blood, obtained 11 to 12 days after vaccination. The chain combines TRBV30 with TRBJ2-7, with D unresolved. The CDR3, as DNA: TGTGCCTGGAGTGGGTGGGCCGACGAGCAGTACTTC. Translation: CAWSGWADEQYF.